The clone carrying this T cell receptor beta chain was seen a few times. Its antigen is currently unknown. One entry per CDR3 protein, called by TCRdb with MiXCR from the reads. The table has more than 400,000 distinct CDR3 sequences, around a quarter seen once. The entry originates in a study of T cell repertoires in cytomegalovirus infection. At the level of the study: Public TCR beta signatures provided an indication of both CMV infection and a matching HLA type.

V lost 4 bases and J lost 5, with 12 bases in between. Germline CDR1 reads SEHNR; CDR2 reads FQNEAQ (reference sequence). This CDR3 is built from 14 residues. Study-wide points: Dominant in the ex vivo response were TCR beta clonotypes restricted by HLA-C and specific for CMV. The cumulative frequency of public TCR beta families identified carriers of CMV plus the relevant HLA.

The origin of this receptor is a human donor in good health (CMV status not recorded). Some clones in this sample may be carry-over from other donors' samples. The V and J genes are TRBV7-9 and TRBJ2-1, with D perhaps given as TRBD1 or TRBD2 (5 bases each). The sample taken for sequencing was PBMCs. CDR3 coding DNA: TGTGCCAGCAGCTCAGGGACCAGAGACAATGAGCAGTTCTTC. Translation gives CASSSGTRDNEQFF.